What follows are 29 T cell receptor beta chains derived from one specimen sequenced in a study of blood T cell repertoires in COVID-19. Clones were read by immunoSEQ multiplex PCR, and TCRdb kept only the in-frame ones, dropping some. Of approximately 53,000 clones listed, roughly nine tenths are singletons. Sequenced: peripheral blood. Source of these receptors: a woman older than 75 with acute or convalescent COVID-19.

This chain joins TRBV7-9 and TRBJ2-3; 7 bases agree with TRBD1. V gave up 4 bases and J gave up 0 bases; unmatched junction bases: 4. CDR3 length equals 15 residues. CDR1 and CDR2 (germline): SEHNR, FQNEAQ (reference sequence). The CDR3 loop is CASSSRRGSTDTQYF. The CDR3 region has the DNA TGTGCCAGCAGCTCACGCAGGGGGAGCACAGATACGCAGTATTTT.

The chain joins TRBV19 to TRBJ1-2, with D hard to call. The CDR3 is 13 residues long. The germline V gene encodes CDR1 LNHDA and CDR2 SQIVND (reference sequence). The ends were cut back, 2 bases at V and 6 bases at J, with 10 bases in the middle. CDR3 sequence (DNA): TGTGCCAGTAGTATAATGAGAGATAATGGCTACACCTTC. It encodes CASSIMRDNGYTF.

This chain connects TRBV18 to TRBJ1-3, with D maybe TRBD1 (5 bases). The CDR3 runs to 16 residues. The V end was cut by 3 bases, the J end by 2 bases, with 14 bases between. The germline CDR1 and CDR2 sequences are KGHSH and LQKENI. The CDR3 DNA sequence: TGTGCCAGCTCACCGCGTAAGGGGCAGGCTGGAAACACCATATATTTT. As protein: CASSPRKGQAGNTIYF.

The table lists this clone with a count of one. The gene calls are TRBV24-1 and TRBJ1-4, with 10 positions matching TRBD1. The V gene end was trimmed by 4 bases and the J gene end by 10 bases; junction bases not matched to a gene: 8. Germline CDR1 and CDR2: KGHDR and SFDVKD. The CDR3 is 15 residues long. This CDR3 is CATSDTGTGVAKLFF. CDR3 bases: TGTGCCACCAGTGACACCGGGACAGGGGTGGCAAAACTGTTTTTT.

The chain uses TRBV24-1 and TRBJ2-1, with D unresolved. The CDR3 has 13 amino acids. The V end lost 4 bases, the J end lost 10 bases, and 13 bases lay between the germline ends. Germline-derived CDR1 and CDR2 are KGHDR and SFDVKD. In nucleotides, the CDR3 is TGTGCCACCAGTGACCCCGACTCCTTAGAGCAGTTCTTC. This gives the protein CATSDPDSLEQFF.

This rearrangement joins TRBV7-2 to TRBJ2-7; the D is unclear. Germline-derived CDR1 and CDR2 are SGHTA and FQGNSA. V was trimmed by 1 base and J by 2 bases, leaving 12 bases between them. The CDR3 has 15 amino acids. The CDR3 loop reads CASSLGSGPPYEQYF. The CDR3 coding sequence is TGTGCCAGCAGCTTAGGTTCGGGTCCCCCCTACGAGCAGTACTTC.

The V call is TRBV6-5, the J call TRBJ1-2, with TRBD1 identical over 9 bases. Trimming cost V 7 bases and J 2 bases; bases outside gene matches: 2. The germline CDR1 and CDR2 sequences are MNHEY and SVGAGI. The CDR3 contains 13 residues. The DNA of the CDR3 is TGTGCCAGCACTGGGACAGGGAACTATGGCTACACCTTC. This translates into CASTGTGNYGYTF.

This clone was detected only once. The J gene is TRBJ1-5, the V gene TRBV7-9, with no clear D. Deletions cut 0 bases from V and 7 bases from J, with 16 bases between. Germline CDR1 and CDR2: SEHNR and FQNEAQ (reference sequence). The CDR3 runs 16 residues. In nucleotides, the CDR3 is TGTGCCAGCAGCTTAGCGTCTGGTGAGGGCGGGCAGCCCCAGCATTTT. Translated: CASSLASGEGGQPQHF.

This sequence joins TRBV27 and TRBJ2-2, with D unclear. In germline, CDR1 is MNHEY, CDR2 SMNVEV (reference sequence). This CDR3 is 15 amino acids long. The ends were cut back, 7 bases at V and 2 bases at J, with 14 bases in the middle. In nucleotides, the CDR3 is TGTGCCAGCACCGGTGGAGCGCCCAACACCGGGGAGCTGTTTTTT. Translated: CASTGGAPNTGELFF.

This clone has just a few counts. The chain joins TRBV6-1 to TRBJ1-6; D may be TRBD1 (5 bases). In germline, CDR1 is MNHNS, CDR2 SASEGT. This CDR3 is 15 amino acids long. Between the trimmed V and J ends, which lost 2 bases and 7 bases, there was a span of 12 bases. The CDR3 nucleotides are TGTGCCAGCAGTGAATTCGTCAGGGTGAATTCACCCCTCCACTTT. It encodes CASSEFVRVNSPLHF.

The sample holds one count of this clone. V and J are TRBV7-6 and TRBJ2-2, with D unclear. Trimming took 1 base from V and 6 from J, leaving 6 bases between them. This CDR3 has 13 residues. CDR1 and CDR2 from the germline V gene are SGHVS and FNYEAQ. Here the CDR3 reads CASSLVLSGELFF. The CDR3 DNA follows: TGTGCCAGCAGCTTAGTCCTATCCGGGGAGCTGTTTTTT.

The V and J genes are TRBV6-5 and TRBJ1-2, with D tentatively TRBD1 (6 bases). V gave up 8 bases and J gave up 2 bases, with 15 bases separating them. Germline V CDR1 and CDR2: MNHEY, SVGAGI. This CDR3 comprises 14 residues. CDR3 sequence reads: CASSRGFENYGYTF. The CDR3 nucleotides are TGTGCCAGCTCCAGGGGTTTCGAAAACTATGGCTACACCTTC.

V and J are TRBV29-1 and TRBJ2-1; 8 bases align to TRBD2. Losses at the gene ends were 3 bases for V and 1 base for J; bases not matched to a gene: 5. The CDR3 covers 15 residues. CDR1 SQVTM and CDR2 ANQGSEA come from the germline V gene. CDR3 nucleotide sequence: TGCAGCGTTGACAGCGGGAGCCCGTCCTACAATGAGCAGTTCTTC. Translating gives CSVDSGSPSYNEQFF.

The DNA for the CDR3 is TGTGCCAGCAGTGCCGGACTAGCGGGAGTTGCAGATACGCAGTATTTT. This encodes CASSAGLAGVADTQYF. The chain is built from TRBV6-1 and TRBJ2-3; TRBD2 matches at 13 bases. From germline, CDR1 is MNHNS and CDR2 SASEGT. This CDR3 spans 16 amino acids. The junction had 5 bases not matched to a gene; V was cut back by 4 bases and J by 4 bases.

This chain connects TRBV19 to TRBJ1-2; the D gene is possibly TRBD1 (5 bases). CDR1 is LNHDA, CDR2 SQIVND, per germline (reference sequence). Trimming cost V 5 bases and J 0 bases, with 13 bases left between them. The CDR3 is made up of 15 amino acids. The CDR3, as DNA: TGTGCCAGTAGTTTGGGGCAGCTTACTAACTATGGCTACACCTTC. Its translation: CASSLGQLTNYGYTF.

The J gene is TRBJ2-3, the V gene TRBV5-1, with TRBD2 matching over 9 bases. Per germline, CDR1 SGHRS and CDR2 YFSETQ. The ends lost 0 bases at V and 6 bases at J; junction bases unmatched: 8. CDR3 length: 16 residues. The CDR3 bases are TGCGCCAGCAGCTTGGTCCTAGCGGGATCCGAGGATACGCAGTATTTT. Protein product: CASSLVLAGSEDTQYF. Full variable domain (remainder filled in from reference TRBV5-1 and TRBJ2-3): KAGVTQTPRYLIKTRGQQVTLSCSPISGHRSVSWYQQTPGQGLQFLFEYFSETQRNKGNFPGRFSGRQFSNSRSEMNVSTLELGDSALYLCASSLVLAGSEDTQYFGPGTRLTVL.

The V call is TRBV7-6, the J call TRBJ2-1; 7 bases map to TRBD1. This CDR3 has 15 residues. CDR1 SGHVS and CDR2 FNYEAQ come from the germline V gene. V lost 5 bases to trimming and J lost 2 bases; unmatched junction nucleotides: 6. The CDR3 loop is CASSRRTGAYNEQFF. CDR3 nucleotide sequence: TGTGCCAGCAGCCGGAGGACAGGCGCCTACAATGAGCAGTTCTTC.

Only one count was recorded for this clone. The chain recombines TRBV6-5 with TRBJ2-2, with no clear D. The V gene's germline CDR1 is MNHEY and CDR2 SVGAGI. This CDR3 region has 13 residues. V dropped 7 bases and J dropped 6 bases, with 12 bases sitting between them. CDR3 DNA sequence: TGTGCCAGCAAAATCCCATTTTCCGGGGAGCTGTTTTTT. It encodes CASKIPFSGELFF.

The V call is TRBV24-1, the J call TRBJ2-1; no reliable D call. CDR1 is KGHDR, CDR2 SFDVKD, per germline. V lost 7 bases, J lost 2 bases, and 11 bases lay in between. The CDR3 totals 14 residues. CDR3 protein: CATSTSSTYNEQFF. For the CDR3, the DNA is TGTGCCACCAGCACTTCGTCAACCTACAATGAGCAGTTCTTC.

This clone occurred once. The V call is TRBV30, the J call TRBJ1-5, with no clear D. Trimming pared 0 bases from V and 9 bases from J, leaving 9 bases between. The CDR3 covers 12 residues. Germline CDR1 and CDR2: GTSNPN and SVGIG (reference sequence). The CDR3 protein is CAWSVLDAPQHF. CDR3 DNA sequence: TGTGCCTGGAGTGTACTAGATGCGCCCCAGCATTTT. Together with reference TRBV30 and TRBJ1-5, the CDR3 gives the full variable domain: SQTIHQWPATLVQPVGSPLSLECTVEGTSNPNLYWYRQAAGRGLQLLFYSVGIGQISSEVPQNLSASRPQDRQFILSSKKLLLSDSGFYLCAWSVLDAPQHFGDGTRLSIL.

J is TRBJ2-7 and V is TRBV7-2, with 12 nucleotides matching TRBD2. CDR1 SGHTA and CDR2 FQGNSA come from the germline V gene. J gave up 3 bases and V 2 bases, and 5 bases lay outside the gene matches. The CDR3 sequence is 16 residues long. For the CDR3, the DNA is TGTGCCAGCAGCTTAACCCTAGCGGGAGGGGGCTACGAGCAGTACTTC. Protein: CASSLTLAGGGYEQYF. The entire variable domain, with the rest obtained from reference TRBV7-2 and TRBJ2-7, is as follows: GAGVSQSPSNKVTEKGKDVELRCDPISGHTALYWYRQSLGQGLEFLIYFQGNSAPDKSGLPSDRFSAERTGGSVSTLTIQRTQQEDSAVYLCASSLTLAGGGYEQYFGPGTRLTVT.

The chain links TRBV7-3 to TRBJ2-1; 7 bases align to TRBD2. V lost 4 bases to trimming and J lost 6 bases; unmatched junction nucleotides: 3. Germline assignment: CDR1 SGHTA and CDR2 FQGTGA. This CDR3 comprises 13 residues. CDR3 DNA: TGTGCCAGCAGCTCCCGACTAGCCAATGAGCAGTTCTTC. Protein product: CASSSRLANEQFF.

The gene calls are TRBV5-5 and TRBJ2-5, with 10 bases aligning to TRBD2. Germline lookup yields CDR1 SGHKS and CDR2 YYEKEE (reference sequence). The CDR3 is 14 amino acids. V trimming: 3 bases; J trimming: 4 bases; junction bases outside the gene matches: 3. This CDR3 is CASSSSGSRETQYF. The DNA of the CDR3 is TGTGCCAGCAGCTCTAGCGGGAGTCGAGAGACCCAGTACTTC. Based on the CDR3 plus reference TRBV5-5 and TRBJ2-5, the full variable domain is DAGVTQSPTHLIKTRGQQVTLRCSPISGHKSVSWYQQVLGQGPQFIFQYYEKEERGRGNFPDRFSARQFPNYSSELNVNALLLGDSALYLCASSSSGSRETQYFGPGTRLLVL.

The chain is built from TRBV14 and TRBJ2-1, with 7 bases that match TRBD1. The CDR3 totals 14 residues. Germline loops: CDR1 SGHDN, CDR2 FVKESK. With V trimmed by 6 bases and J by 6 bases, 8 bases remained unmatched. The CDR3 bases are TGTGCCAGCAGTTCCGGACAGGTGGTCAATGAGCAGTTCTTC. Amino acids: CASSSGQVVNEQFF. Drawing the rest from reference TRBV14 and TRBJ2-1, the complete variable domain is EAGVTQFPSHSVIEKGQTVTLRCDPISGHDNLYWYRRVMGKEIKFLLHFVKESKQDESGMPNNRFLAERTGGTYSTLKVQPAELEDSGVYFCASSSGQVVNEQFFGPGTRLTVL.

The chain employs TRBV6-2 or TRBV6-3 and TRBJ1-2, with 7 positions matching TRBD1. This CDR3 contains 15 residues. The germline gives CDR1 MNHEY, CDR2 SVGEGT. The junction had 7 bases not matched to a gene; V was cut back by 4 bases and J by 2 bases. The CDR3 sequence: CASSSGTALNYGYTF. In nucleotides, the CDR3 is TGTGCCAGCAGTTCAGGGACAGCTCTAAACTATGGCTACACCTTC.

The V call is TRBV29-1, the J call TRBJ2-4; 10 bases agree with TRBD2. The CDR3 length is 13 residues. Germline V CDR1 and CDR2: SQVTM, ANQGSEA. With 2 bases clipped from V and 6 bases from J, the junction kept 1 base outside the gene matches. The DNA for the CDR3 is TGCAGCGTTGAAATAGCGGGAGGAAACATTCAGTACTTC. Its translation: CSVEIAGGNIQYF.

CDR3 nucleotide sequence: TGTGCCAGCAGCCAAGAACCTGGTAGCGGGAGGGTCGCAGATACGCAGTATTTT. The encoded protein is CASSQEPGSGRVADTQYF. V is TRBV3-1 (or the pseudogene TRBV3-2) and J is TRBJ2-3; 11 bases line up with TRBD2. Germline assignment: CDR1 LGHDT and CDR2 YNNKEL (reference sequence). There are 18 residues in the CDR3. V was pared by 0 bases and J by 4 bases, with 9 bases of the junction left unmatched.

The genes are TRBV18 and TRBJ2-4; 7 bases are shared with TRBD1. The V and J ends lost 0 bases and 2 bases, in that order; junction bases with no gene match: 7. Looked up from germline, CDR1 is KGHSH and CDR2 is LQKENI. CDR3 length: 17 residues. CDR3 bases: TGTGCCAGCTCACCACCGGTTGGACAGGTCCCCAAAAACATTCAGTACTTC. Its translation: CASSPPVGQVPKNIQYF.

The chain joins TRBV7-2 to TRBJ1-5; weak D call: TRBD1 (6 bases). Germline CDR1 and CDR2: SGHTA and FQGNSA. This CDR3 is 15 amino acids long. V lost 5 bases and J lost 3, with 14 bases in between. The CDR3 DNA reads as TGTGCCAGCAGCGAGGGGACATTTCCCAATCAGCCCCAGCATTTT. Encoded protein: CASSEGTFPNQPQHF.